The source of this T cell receptor beta chain is a study of graft-versus-host responses after intestinal transplantation (dated by TCRdb to about 2021). With respect to the entire study: The transplants that recipients got were multivisceral, liver-intestinal, or isolated intestinal. All recipients received anti-thymocyte globulin induction followed by maintenance tacrolimus and steroids for 3 to 4 years. Graft-versus-host and host-versus-graft alloreactive T cell clones were tracked in the graft, circulation and bone marrow after intestinal transplantation using bulk TCR-beta CDR3 sequencing. Alloreactive clones were identified by sequencing pre-transplant mixed lymphocyte reaction products and comparing them with unstimulated pre-transplant donor and recipient T cells. The cohort enrolled about two dozen intestinal transplant recipients including one retransplant, and a few patients lacking pretransplant specimens were excluded. A peak of at least 4% donor T cells among recipient peripheral blood mononuclear cells was the definition used for donor T cell macrochimerism. Instead of going to the commercial service, samples from a few later patients were sequenced in-house on an Illumina MiSeq and processed with MiXCR. General findings and caveats noted by the study authors: The relatively low number and heterogeneity of intestinal transplant patients limited the conclusions. GvH clones turned up in recipient bone marrow, with some appearing earlier in ileal mucosa or blood, a pattern consistent with an intestinal mucosal origin. In the allografts of patients with donor T cell macrochimerism, GvH to HvG T cell clonal ratios were high. Early after transplant, peak levels of circulating GvH clones were associated with declines in HvG clones.

The protocol used for the library was the immunoSEQ multiplex PCR assay. For most patients, high-throughput TCR-beta CDR3 sequencing of genomic DNA was performed by Adaptive Biotechnologies. Concerning the study's data processing: TCR sequencing data for approximately 17 patients were retrieved from Adaptive's ImmunoSEQ software; a few other patients were processed with MiXCR and VDJtools. CDR3 nucleotide sequences shared by donor and recipient were removed because the origin of these sequences could not be assigned. To be classed as alloreactive, a clone needed at least 2-fold expansion over unstimulated cells and a minimum CFSE-low frequency of 0.002% (template counts) or 0.001% (read counts). Clones were considered mappable if detected in sequenced pre-transplant spleen, lymph node, or MLR CFSE-low populations of the donor or recipient. The cumulative frequency of alloreactive clones was calculated as a percentage of all sequences, weighted by copy number. TCRdb took this table from immuneACCESS and kept in-frame rearrangements with V and J called. Such tables lack part of the clones; where checked against another copy, unresolved V genes explain under half of the gap, and the rest is unexplained. V and J calls plus clone size are reproduced from that table; the DNA served to infer D and trimming. The sample yields approximately 15,000 clones; 75% to 90% were counted once. Of the sample, about 20% falls within the top ten clones.

Spanning cysteine to phenylalanine, the CDR3 consists of 15 amino acids. The retained sequence is limited to the CDR3, 45 bases, with the frame set at the first base. The germline V gene gives CDR1 as ENHRY and CDR2 as SYGVKD. Trimming costs V 2 bases and J 11 bases, and their ends lie 18 bases apart. In its sample, this clone was seen a few times. Its recognized antigen is unknown. Base qualities are not recorded, but no much larger clone differs from it by a single base. To isolate intraepithelial and lamina propria lymphocytes from graft specimens, dithiothreitol, EDTA incubations and collagenase D digestion were used. Bulk TCR-beta sequencing was performed on serial intestinal graft biopsy specimens collected as late as 600 days after transplant.

This receptor chain uses TRBV10-3 and TRBJ1-4; TRBD1 is possibly the D segment (6 matching bases). The input for sequencing was ileum tissue, taken roughly 3.5 months after intestinal transplant. The receptor was isolated from a human patient who received an intestinal transplant, so some T cells may come from the graft donor. The bases are TGTGCCATCAGTGAGCCCTCCCTAACCGGACAGAAACTGTTTTTT. This sequence encodes CAISEPSLTGQKLFF.